The next 20 T cell receptor beta chains were all read from a single sample in a study of CD8 T cells in ankylosing spondylitis. TCRdb called the 5' RACE reads again in MiXCR, with one record for every CDR3 protein. The sample lists fewer than 250,000 distinct CDR3 sequences; over 9.5% were seen once. Sequences were obtained from blood, either unsorted or a sorted T cell fraction (not recorded which). The receptors originated from a male donor with ankylosing spondylitis or in good health (not recorded which).

The table lists this clonotype with many counts. The chain combines TRBV5-1 with TRBJ1-3; D not resolved. The CDR3 is 15 residues long. Trimming cost V 0 bases and J 2 bases, with 9 bases left between them. Germline CDR1 and CDR2: SGHRS and YFSETQ. CDR3 sequence (DNA): TGCGCCAGCAGCTTGGAGGCAGCTGCTGGAAACACCATATATTTT. The encoded protein is CASSLEAAAGNTIYF.

This sequence joins TRBV3-1 and TRBJ2-7; D may be TRBD1 or TRBD2 (7 bases each). The CDR3 has 14 residues. The V gene's germline CDR1 is LGHDT and CDR2 YNNKEL (reference sequence). The V gene lost 8 bases and the J gene lost 2 bases, with 16 bases spanning the gap. The CDR3 DNA sequence: TGTGCCAGCTCCGGGGGAGGGGGCACCTACGAGCAGTACTTC. Protein: CASSGGGGTYEQYF.

The chain joins TRBV7-9 to TRBJ2-5, with 7 bases fitting TRBD2. After removal of 5 bases from V and 1 base from J, the junction contained 13 bases not matched to a gene. The CDR3 totals 17 residues. Per germline, CDR1 SEHNR and CDR2 FQNEAQ (reference sequence). For the CDR3, the DNA is TGTGCCAGCAGCCCTAGATGGCTAGCGGAAACCCAAGAGACCCAGTACTTC. Its translation: CASSPRWLAETQETQYF.

This clonotype was seen repeatedly, ten times or more. The rearrangement uses TRBV7-9 and TRBJ2-7; the match to TRBD1 covers 10 bases. V lost 5 bases and J lost 3; bases outside the gene matches: 4. The CDR3 is 14 amino acids. Germline loops: CDR1 SEHNR, CDR2 FQNEAQ (reference sequence). The CDR3 DNA is TGTGCCAGCAGCGGAGGGGACAGGGGCTACGAGCAGTACTTC. Translating it yields CASSGGDRGYEQYF.

This clonotype was seen ten or more times. The chain links TRBV5-6 to TRBJ2-1; 10 nucleotides agree with TRBD2. V dropped 0 bases and J dropped 0; count of bases not matched to a gene: 6. CDR1 is SGHDT and CDR2 is YYEEEE in the germline V gene. The CDR3 loop spans 18 amino acids. This chain's CDR3 is CASSLGSGGPSSYNEQFF. CDR3 sequence (DNA): TGTGCCAGCAGCTTGGGTAGCGGGGGGCCGAGCTCCTACAATGAGCAGTTCTTC.

The rearrangement links TRBV5-1 to TRBJ2-3, with D perhaps given as TRBD1 or TRBD2 (5 bases each). Trimming cost V 7 bases and J 1 base, with 13 bases left between them. The CDR3 is 14 residues long. Germline CDR1 is SGHRS and CDR2 is YFSETQ. CDR3 sequence: CASSGPAGTDTQYF. CDR3 coding DNA: TGCGCCAGCTCGGGGCCAGCCGGCACAGATACGCAGTATTTT.

This chain joins TRBV5-5 and TRBJ1-1, with a weak D call TRBD1 (6 bases). V was cut by 4 bases and J by 3 bases, with 16 bases left in between. Germline V gives CDR1 SGHKS, CDR2 YYEKEE (reference sequence). The CDR3 length is 15 residues. The CDR3 sequence: CASSPYGQIDTEAFF. In DNA, the CDR3 is TGTGCCAGCAGCCCCTACGGACAGATTGACACTGAAGCTTTCTTT.

This rearrangement joins TRBV27 to TRBJ1-5; possible D gene TRBD1, 5 bases. V was clipped by 3 bases and J by 9 bases, with 12 bases between them. Germline loops: CDR1 MNHEY, CDR2 SMNVEV (reference sequence). The CDR3 is 13 residues long. The CDR3 loop reads CASSLVGDAPQHF. As DNA, the CDR3 is TGTGCCAGCAGTTTGGTCGGGGACGCGCCCCAGCATTTT.

The table lists this clonotype with many counts. This chain links TRBV7-9 with TRBJ1-5; no firm D call. Germline V gene sequence: CDR1 SEHNR, CDR2 FQNEAQ (reference sequence). CDR3 size: 12 residues. Deletions cut 5 bases from V and 3 bases from J, with 5 bases between. Here the CDR3 DNA reads TGTGCCAGCAGCACGAACAATCAGCCCCAGCATTTT. Its translation: CASSTNNQPQHF. The full variable domain, rest sourced from reference TRBV7-9 and TRBJ1-5, is DTGVSQNPRHKITKRGQNVTFRCDPISEHNRLYWYRQTLGQGPEFLTYFQNEAQLEKSRLLSDRFSAERPKGSFSTLEIQRTEQGDSAMYLCASSTNNQPQHFGDGTRLSIL.

This clonotype occurred many times. The chain couples TRBV5-8 to TRBJ2-7; no clear D. The germline gives CDR1 SGHTS, CDR2 YDEGEE. The CDR3 runs to 11 residues. Trimming removed 5 bases from V and 5 bases from J, with 8 bases in between. CDR3 protein: CASSMGNEQYF. CDR3 nucleotide sequence: TGTGCCAGCAGTATGGGGAACGAGCAGTACTTC.

This clonotype was seen ten or more times. The gene calls are TRBV5-1 and TRBJ2-3; 10 nucleotides align to TRBD1. V trimming: 3 bases; J trimming: 4 bases; junction bases outside the gene matches: 8. The CDR3 has 16 residues. Germline V gives CDR1 SGHRS, CDR2 YFSETQ. CDR3 in DNA: TGCGCCAGCAGCTCCGGACAGGGGGGCGGTGCAGATACGCAGTATTTT. The encoded protein is CASSSGQGGGADTQYF.

V gene TRBV27 combines with J gene TRBJ2-7, with TRBD1 matching over 10 bases. The CDR3 is made up of 14 amino acids. From germline, CDR1 is MNHEY and CDR2 SMNVEV (reference sequence). V shed 5 bases, J shed 6 bases, and the junction held 7 bases outside the gene matches. CDR3 DNA sequence: TGTGCCAGCAGTCCGGGACAGGGGCCCCTCGAGCAGTACTTC. Its protein is CASSPGQGPLEQYF.

This clonotype was seen ten or more times. The V and J genes are TRBV5-1 and TRBJ1-1; perhaps TRBD1 as D (6 bases). The CDR3 is made up of 13 amino acids. The germline V and J ends were trimmed by 7 bases and 1 base, with 11 bases remaining between them. Per the germline V gene, CDR1 is SGHRS and CDR2 is YFSETQ. Here the CDR3 DNA reads TGCGCCAGCCGCGAGGGGGGGAACACTGAAGCTTTCTTT. As protein: CASREGGNTEAFF.

This chain uses TRBV11-2 with TRBJ2-2; TRBD2 agrees at 8 bases. The trim removed 4 bases at V and 4 bases at J, leaving 8 bases unmatched. This CDR3 has 16 residues. The germline V gene encodes CDR1 SGHAT and CDR2 FQNNGV. The CDR3 sequence: CASSSGLVGFTGELFF. CDR3 nucleotide sequence: TGTGCCAGCAGCTCGGGACTAGTCGGTTTCACCGGGGAGCTGTTTTTT.

Many counts were recorded for this clonotype. V and J are TRBV28 and TRBJ2-1; D unclear. This CDR3 is 11 amino acids long. Germline CDR1 MDHEN, CDR2 SYDVKM. The V end was cut by 5 bases, the J end by 12 bases, with 11 bases between. CDR3 sequence: CASSLAIGQFF. CDR3 sequence (DNA): TGTGCCAGCAGTCTCGCGATCGGGCAGTTCTTC.

This clonotype was found many times. This chain joins TRBV20-1 and TRBJ2-1, with a weak D call TRBD2 (5 bases). Germline CDR1 reads DFQATT; CDR2 reads SNEGSKA (reference sequence). Between the trimmed V and J ends, which lost 3 bases and 2 bases, there was a span of 17 bases. CDR3 length: 16 residues. CDR3 protein: CSASPRGRPPYNEQFF. The CDR3 DNA sequence: TGCAGTGCTAGTCCCCGTGGGAGACCCCCCTACAATGAGCAGTTCTTC.

This clonotype showed up many times. The chain has TRBV15 and TRBJ2-3; D is possibly TRBD1 (6 bases). Trimming removed 3 bases from V and 0 bases from J, with 16 bases in between. Germline CDR1 reads LNHNV; CDR2 reads YYDKDF (reference sequence). The CDR3 contains 17 residues. The CDR3 loop reads CATSRGQGTLSTDTQYF. As DNA, the CDR3 is TGTGCCACCAGCAGGGGTCAGGGGACACTAAGCACAGATACGCAGTATTTT.

This clonotype was recorded many times. This sequence joins TRBV20-1 and TRBJ2-5; possible D gene TRBD1, 5 bases. The CDR3 extends over 14 amino acids. The V gene lost 4 bases and the J gene lost 2 bases, with 14 bases spanning the gap. In germline, CDR1 is DFQATT, CDR2 SNEGSKA (reference sequence). The CDR3 nucleotides are TGCAGTGCTAAGTCCCACCCAGGGCAAGAGACCCAGTACTTC. Translation gives CSAKSHPGQETQYF.

Ten or more counts support this clonotype. The chain links TRBV5-1 to TRBJ1-4; D is unresolved. The CDR3 contains 15 residues. V was pared by 1 base and J by 0 bases, with 7 bases between. The V gene's germline CDR1 is SGHRS and CDR2 YFSETQ. The CDR3 sequence: CASSLQAPTNEKLFF. CDR3 in DNA: TGCGCCAGCAGCTTGCAAGCACCAACTAATGAAAAACTGTTTTTT.

This clonotype was observed many times. V and J are TRBV29-1 and TRBJ2-1; 11 nucleotides agree with TRBD1. The germline V gene encodes CDR1 SQVTM and CDR2 ANQGSEA. The length of the CDR3 is 13 residues. The CDR3 loop is CGDGTGGMDEQFF. The DNA for the CDR3 is TGCGGAGACGGGACAGGGGGAATGGATGAGCAGTTCTTC.